This TCR beta chain came from a study of T-cell memory formation after mild COVID-19. Regarding the study as a whole: CD4+ contracting clones lay mainly in CM and EM, CD8+ ones in EMRA.

Constant-segment primers were used for 5'RACE, and the resulting TCR alpha and TCR beta cDNA libraries carried sample barcodes and UMIs. A single record per CDR3 protein comes from TCRdb applying MiXCR to the 5' RACE reads. The table includes about 180,000 distinct CDR3 sequences, about a fifth detected once. This clonotype was observed a few times. What it binds is unknown. V lost 6 bases, J lost 5 bases, and 10 bases lay in between. The CDR3 has 12 residues. The TCR originated in a man aged 18 to 29 who had mild COVID-19 (a few samples of this study predate the infection). Cell type and time point are not known. Sequenced input: PBMCs or a T cell subset sorted from them (not recorded which). The chain joins TRBV12-3 or TRBV12-4 to TRBJ2-5; weak D call: TRBD1 (6 bases). The CDR3 loop reads CASSRRGETQYF. Written as DNA, the CDR3 is TGTGCCAGCAGCCGCAGGGGCGAGACCCAGTACTTC.